The 20 T cell receptor beta chains in this list originate from one sample, sequenced in a study of blood T cell repertoires in COVID-19. Only in-frame clones appear in the TCRdb table, and some are missing; sequencing was by immunoSEQ multiplex PCR. The sample carries around 72,000 clones, approximately 90% recorded once. The sample consisted of peripheral blood. Every receptor here comes from a woman in her 70s with acute or convalescent COVID-19.

The chain employs TRBV29-1 and TRBJ1-4, with D possibly TRBD1 on 6 matching bases. The CDR3 has 16 amino acids. The V gene lost 0 bases and the J gene lost 4 bases, with 15 bases spanning the gap. Germline V gene sequence: CDR1 SQVTM, CDR2 ANQGSEA. CDR3 in amino acids: CSVEDLGRGSNEKLFF. CDR3 bases: TGCAGCGTTGAAGATTTAGGCAGGGGTAGTAATGAAAAACTGTTTTTT.

CDR3 residues: CASSQDRTSGRFTGELFF. CDR3 DNA sequence: TGTGCCAGCAGCCAAGATCGGACTAGCGGGAGATTTACCGGGGAGCTGTTTTTT. This chain uses TRBV3-1 (or the pseudogene TRBV3-2) with TRBJ2-2, with 13 bases aligning to TRBD2. The J segment lost 5 bases and the V segment lost 0 bases, leaving 6 bases of the junction unmatched. Germline V gene data show CDR1 as LGHDT and CDR2 as YNNKEL (reference sequence). There are 18 residues in the CDR3.

This chain uses TRBV4-2 with TRBJ1-6; 7 bases line up with TRBD1. CDR3 length equals 17 residues. Germline V gene sequence: CDR1 LGHNA, CDR2 YNFKEQ. The V segment lost 0 bases and the J segment 6 bases; nucleotides outside the gene matches: 8. Written as DNA, the CDR3 is TGTGCCAGCAGCCAAGACCCTAAAGGGGGCATTAATTCACCCCTCCACTTT. It specifies CASSQDPKGGINSPLHF.

This clone was seen a handful of times. The same CDR3 is also encoded by other DNA sequences in this sample. The chain links TRBV7-2 to TRBJ1-1; D is ambiguous. This CDR3 region has 13 residues. Germline V gives CDR1 SGHTA, CDR2 FQGNSA. The germline V and J ends were trimmed by 3 bases and 0 bases, with 5 bases remaining between them. CDR3 in DNA: TGTGCCAGCAGCTTTAGTGTGAACACTGAAGCTTTCTTT. It translates to CASSFSVNTEAFF. Full variable domain (remainder filled in from reference TRBV7-2 and TRBJ1-1): GAGVSQSPSNKVTEKGKDVELRCDPISGHTALYWYRQSLGQGLEFLIYFQGNSAPDKSGLPSDRFSAERTGGSVSTLTIQRTQQEDSAVYLCASSFSVNTEAFFGQGTRLTVV.

The rearrangement joins TRBV5-1 to TRBJ2-7; 7 nucleotides line up with TRBD2. The CDR3 is made up of 14 amino acids. Germline trimming cut 3 bases from V and 7 bases from J; bases unmatched to any gene: 10. Germline assignment: CDR1 SGHRS and CDR2 YFSETQ. The CDR3 nucleotides read TGCGCCAGCAGCTCCGGGGCAACAGCGGGGGAGCAGTACTTC. Translating gives CASSSGATAGEQYF.

The rearrangement links TRBV6-5 to TRBJ2-2; TRBD2 matches 10 bases. CDR3 length: 15 amino acids. Losses at the gene ends were 6 bases for V and 6 bases for J; bases not matched to a gene: 7. CDR1 and CDR2 from the germline V gene are MNHEY and SVGAGI. Here the CDR3 reads CASRAGTSVSGELFF. The CDR3 DNA is TGTGCCAGCAGGGCCGGGACTAGCGTTTCCGGGGAGCTGTTTTTT.

J is TRBJ1-1 and V is TRBV19; 7 bases map to TRBD1. This CDR3 comprises 14 residues. Germline CDR1 and CDR2: LNHDA and SQIVND (reference sequence). V shed 5 bases and J 6 bases; nucleotides not matched to a gene: 9. The CDR3 reads CASSRRQGRAEAFF. The CDR3 nucleotides are TGTGCCAGTAGTCGCCGACAGGGTAGGGCTGAAGCTTTCTTT.

V and J are TRBV3-1 (or the pseudogene TRBV3-2) and TRBJ2-3; D call uncertain. Trimming pared 4 bases from V and 6 bases from J, leaving 11 bases between. The CDR3 has 13 residues. The germline V gene encodes CDR1 LGHDT and CDR2 YNNKEL (reference sequence). DNA of the CDR3: TGTGCCAGCAGCCTCCACCCTGGCGATACGCAGTATTTT. Residues: CASSLHPGDTQYF.

The gene calls are TRBV5-1 and TRBJ2-7, with TRBD1 identical over 8 bases. Germline CDR1 is SGHRS and CDR2 is YFSETQ. Unmatched junction bases numbered 6, after V lost 4 bases and J lost 3 bases. This CDR3 region has 14 residues. For the CDR3, the DNA is TGCGCCAGCAGCGGGACAGGACCCTACTACGAGCAGTACTTC. The encoded protein is CASSGTGPYYEQYF.

The chain carries TRBV27 and TRBJ1-1, with 8 nucleotides matching TRBD1. The CDR3 is made up of 14 amino acids. Trimming removed 4 bases from V and 1 base from J; junction bases left unmatched: 2. Germline V lookup: CDR1 MNHEY, CDR2 SMNVEV (reference sequence). CDR3 sequence (DNA): TGTGCCAGCAGTTGGGGACAGGAGAACACTGAAGCTTTCTTT. This codes for CASSWGQENTEAFF.

The rearrangement links TRBV5-4 to TRBJ2-3, with 9 bases lining up with TRBD2. V lost 4 bases and J lost 7; bases outside the gene matches: 10. Germline loops: CDR1 SGHNT, CDR2 YYREEE (reference sequence). There are 15 residues in the CDR3. This CDR3 is CASSKSPGTSNTQYF. The CDR3 coding sequence is TGTGCCAGCAGCAAAAGCCCCGGGACTAGCAATACGCAGTATTTT.

V usage is TRBV18 and J usage is TRBJ2-1, with TRBD2 matching 11 bases. Per the germline V gene, CDR1 is KGHSH and CDR2 is LQKENI. Losses at the gene ends were 5 bases for V and 8 bases for J; bases not matched to a gene: 5. This CDR3 region has 14 residues. CDR3 in DNA: TGTGCCAGCTCAAGGACTAGCGGGTTTCATGAGCAGTTCTTC. Translation gives CASSRTSGFHEQFF.

A single count supports this clone. The rearrangement uses TRBV7-2 and TRBJ1-2; unclear D gene. Deletions cut 0 bases from V and 7 bases from J, with 9 bases between. The CDR3 has 13 amino acids. Germline CDR1 reads SGHTA; CDR2 reads FQGNSA. CDR3 sequence (DNA): TGTGCCAGCAGCTTAGCGGCGGCGTCTGGCTACACCTTC. Translating it yields CASSLAAASGYTF.

The V gene is TRBV29-1, the J gene TRBJ2-1, with TRBD2 matching over 9 bases. CDR1 is SQVTM, CDR2 ANQGSEA, per germline. The CDR3 loop spans 12 amino acids. The ends lost 7 bases at V and 2 bases at J; junction bases unmatched: 0. The CDR3 sequence is CSGGGAYNEQFF. CDR3 DNA: TGCAGCGGCGGGGGGGCCTACAATGAGCAGTTCTTC.

V is TRBV7-2 and J is TRBJ2-5, with D possibly matching TRBD1 (6 bases). Trimming removed 2 bases at V and 4 bases at J, with 11 bases between. CDR3 length: 14 amino acids. Germline lookup yields CDR1 SGHTA and CDR2 FQGNSA. The CDR3 nucleotides read TGTGCCAGCAGCTTACTGAACAGGGCAGAGACCCAGTACTTC. Encoded protein: CASSLLNRAETQYF.

The gene calls are TRBV7-2 and TRBJ1-1; D is unclear. This CDR3 is built from 15 residues. In germline, CDR1 is SGHTA, CDR2 FQGNSA. The V end was cut by 2 bases, the J end by 8 bases, with 18 bases between. The CDR3 region has the DNA TGTGCCAGCAGCTTATCCGGACGGACTGTAGGCGAAGCTTTCTTT. Protein: CASSLSGRTVGEAFF.

This clone was observed once. The V call is TRBV6-2 or TRBV6-3, the J call TRBJ2-3, with D maybe TRBD1 (6 bases). This CDR3 is 14 amino acids long. In germline, CDR1 is MNHEY, CDR2 SVGEGT. V was pared by 2 bases and J by 2 bases, with 8 bases between. The CDR3 here is CASSYGQNTDTQYF. The CDR3 DNA reads TGTGCCAGCAGTTACGGACAGAACACAGATACGCAGTATTTT.

The chain is built from TRBV5-4 and TRBJ2-5; TRBD2 matches at 10 bases. Germline CDR1 and CDR2: SGHNT and YYREEE (reference sequence). There are 17 residues in the CDR3. With 0 bases clipped from V and 6 bases from J, the junction kept 11 bases outside the gene matches. The CDR3 region has the DNA TGTGCCAGCAGCTTGGGGTCCAGCGGGGGGGCCTGGAAGACCCAGTACTTC. Protein sequence: CASSLGSSGGAWKTQYF.

The chain combines TRBV2 with TRBJ1-6, with a tentative D call TRBD1 (5 bases). The germline V gene encodes CDR1 SNHLY and CDR2 FYNNEI. V was cut by 3 bases and J by 5 bases, with 8 bases left in between. This CDR3 contains 14 residues. This CDR3 reads CASSEGQDNSPLHF. For the CDR3, the DNA is TGTGCCAGCAGTGAGGGGCAGGATAATTCACCCCTCCACTTT.

V is TRBV5-1 and J is TRBJ2-2; perhaps TRBD1 as D (6 bases). The CDR3 runs 14 residues. Germline loops: CDR1 SGHRS, CDR2 YFSETQ. Trimming removed 2 bases from V and 9 bases from J, with 14 bases in between. This CDR3 reads CASSFDRTGRELFF. As DNA, the CDR3 is TGCGCCAGCAGCTTTGACAGGACTGGCAGGGAGCTGTTTTTT.